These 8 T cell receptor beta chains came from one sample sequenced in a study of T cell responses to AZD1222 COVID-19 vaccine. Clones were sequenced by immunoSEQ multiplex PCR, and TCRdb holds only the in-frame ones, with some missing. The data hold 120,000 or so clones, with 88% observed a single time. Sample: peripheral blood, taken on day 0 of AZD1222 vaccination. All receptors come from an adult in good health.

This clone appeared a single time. CDR3 protein: CASSVEGANNEQFF. The DNA of the CDR3 is TGTGCCAGCAGCGTAGAAGGGGCCAACAATGAGCAGTTCTTC. This chain uses TRBV9 with TRBJ2-1; tentatively, D is TRBD1 (5 bases). Germline assignment: CDR1 SGDLS and CDR2 YYNGEE. V lost 0 bases, J lost 5 bases, and 9 bases lay in between. CDR3 length: 14 amino acids.

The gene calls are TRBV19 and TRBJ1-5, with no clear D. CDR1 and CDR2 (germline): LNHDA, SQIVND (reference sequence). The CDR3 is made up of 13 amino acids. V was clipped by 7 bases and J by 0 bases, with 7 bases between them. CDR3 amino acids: CASTVYSNQPQHF. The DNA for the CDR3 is TGTGCCAGTACGGTGTATAGCAATCAGCCCCAGCATTTT.

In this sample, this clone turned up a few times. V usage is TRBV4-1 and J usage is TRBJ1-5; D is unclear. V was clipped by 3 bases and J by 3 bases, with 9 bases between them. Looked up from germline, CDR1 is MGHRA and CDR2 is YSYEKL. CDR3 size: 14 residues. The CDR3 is CASSQERINQPQHF. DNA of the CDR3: TGCGCCAGCAGCCAGGAGCGTATCAATCAGCCCCAGCATTTT.

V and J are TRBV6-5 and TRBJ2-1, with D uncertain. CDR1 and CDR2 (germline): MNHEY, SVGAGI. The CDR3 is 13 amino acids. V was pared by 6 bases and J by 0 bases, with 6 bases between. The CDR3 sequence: CASRGSSYNEQFF. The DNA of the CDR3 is TGTGCCAGCAGAGGCTCCTCCTACAATGAGCAGTTCTTC.

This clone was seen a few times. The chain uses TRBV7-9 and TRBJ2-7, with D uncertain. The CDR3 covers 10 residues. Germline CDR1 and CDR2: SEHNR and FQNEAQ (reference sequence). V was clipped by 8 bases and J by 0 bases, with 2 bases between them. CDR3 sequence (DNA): TGTGCCAGCGGCTCCTACGAGCAGTACTTC. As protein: CASGSYEQYF. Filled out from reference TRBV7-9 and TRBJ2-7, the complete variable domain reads DTGVSQNPRHKITKRGQNVTFRCDPISEHNRLYWYRQTLGQGPEFLTYFQNEAQLEKSRLLSDRFSAERPKGSFSTLEIQRTEQGDSAMYLCASGSYEQYFGPGTRLTVT.

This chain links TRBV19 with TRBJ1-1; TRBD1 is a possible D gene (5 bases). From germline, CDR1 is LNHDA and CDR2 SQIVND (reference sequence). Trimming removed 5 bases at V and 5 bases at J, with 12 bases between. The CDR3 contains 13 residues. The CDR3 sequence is CASSFSGRTEAFF. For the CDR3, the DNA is TGTGCCAGTAGTTTCTCAGGGAGGACTGAAGCTTTCTTT.

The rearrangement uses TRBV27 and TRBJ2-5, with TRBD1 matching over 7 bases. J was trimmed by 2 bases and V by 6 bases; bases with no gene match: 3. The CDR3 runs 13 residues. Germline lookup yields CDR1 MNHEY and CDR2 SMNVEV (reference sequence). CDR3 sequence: CASRPQGQETQYF. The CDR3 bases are TGTGCCAGCAGACCACAGGGGCAAGAGACCCAGTACTTC.

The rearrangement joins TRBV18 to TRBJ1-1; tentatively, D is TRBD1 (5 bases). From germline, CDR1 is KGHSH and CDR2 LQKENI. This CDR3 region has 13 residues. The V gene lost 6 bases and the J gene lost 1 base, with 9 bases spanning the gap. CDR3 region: CASSAGGNTEAFF. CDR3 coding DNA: TGTGCCAGCTCTGCGGGGGGGAACACTGAAGCTTTCTTT.